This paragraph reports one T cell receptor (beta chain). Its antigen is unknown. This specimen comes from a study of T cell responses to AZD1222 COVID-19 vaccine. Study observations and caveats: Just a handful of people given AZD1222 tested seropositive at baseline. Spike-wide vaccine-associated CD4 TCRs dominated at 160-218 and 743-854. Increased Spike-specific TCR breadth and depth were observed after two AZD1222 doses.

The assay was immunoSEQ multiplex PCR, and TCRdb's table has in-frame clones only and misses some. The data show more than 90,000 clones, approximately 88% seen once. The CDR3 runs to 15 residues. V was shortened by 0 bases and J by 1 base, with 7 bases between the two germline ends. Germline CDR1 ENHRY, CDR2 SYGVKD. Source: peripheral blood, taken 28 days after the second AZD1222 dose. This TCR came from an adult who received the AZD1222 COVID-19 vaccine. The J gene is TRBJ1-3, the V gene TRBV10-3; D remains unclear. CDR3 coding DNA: TGTGCCATCAGTGAGTCTGCTTTATCTGGAAACACCATATATTTT. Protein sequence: CAISESALSGNTIYF.